The clone carrying this T cell receptor beta chain was counted between two and nine times. Only in-frame clones appear in the TCRdb table, and some are missing; sequencing was by immunoSEQ multiplex PCR. Among about 140,000 clones listed, approximately 90% were seen once. The sample belongs to a study of blood T cell repertoires in COVID-19. For the study at large: Samples taken during acute and convalescent COVID-19 were collected in the United States, Italy and Spain.

The trim removed 7 bases at V and 4 bases at J, leaving 7 bases unmatched. The length of the CDR3 is 14 residues. Germline assignment: CDR1 SNHLY and CDR2 FYNNEI. The origin of this receptor is a human donor in a cohort sampled during active COVID-19. The chain links TRBV2 to TRBJ2-7; 10 bases agree with TRBD1. The source material was peripheral blood. Here the CDR3 reads CASTETGGTYEQYF. DNA for the CDR3: TGTGCCAGCACAGAGACAGGGGGCACATACGAGCAGTACTTC.